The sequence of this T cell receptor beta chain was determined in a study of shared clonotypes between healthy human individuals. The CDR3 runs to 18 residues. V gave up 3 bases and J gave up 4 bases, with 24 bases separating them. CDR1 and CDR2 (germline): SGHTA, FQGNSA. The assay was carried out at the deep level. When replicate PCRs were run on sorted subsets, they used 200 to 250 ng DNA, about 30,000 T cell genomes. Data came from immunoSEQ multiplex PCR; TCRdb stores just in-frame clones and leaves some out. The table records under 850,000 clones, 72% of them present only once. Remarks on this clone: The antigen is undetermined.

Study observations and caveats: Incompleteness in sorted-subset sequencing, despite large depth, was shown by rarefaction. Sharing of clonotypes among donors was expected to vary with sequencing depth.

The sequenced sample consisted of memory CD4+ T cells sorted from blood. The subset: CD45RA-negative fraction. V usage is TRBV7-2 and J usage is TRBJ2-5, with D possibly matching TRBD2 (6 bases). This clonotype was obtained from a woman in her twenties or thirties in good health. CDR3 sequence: CASSFTRRERVIRETQYF. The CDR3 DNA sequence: TGTGCCAGCAGCTTTACCCGGAGGGAGAGGGTCATACGAGAGACCCAGTACTTC. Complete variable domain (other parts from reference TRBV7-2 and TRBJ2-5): GAGVSQSPSNKVTEKGKDVELRCDPISGHTALYWYRQSLGQGLEFLIYFQGNSAPDKSGLPSDRFSAERTGGSVSTLTIQRTQQEDSAVYLCASSFTRRERVIRETQYFGPGTRLLVL.